The 10 T cell receptor delta chains given below trace back to one sample, sequenced in a study of gamma-delta T cells after stem cell transplantation. TCRdb called clones anew from the RT-PCR reads with CATT. The repertoire holds around 4,600 delta-chain clones, with roughly 1.9% as singletons. Sequencing was carried out using gamma-delta T cells. The receptors here all came from a human donor. It is not recorded whose cells these are; they may come from a transplant donor.

This chain connects TRDV2 to TRDJ1; TRDD3 aligns across 12 bases. From germline, CDR1 is GEAIGNYY and CDR2 EKD. V was clipped by 4 bases and J by 4 bases; unmatched bases: 9. The CDR3 loop spans 16 amino acids. The CDR3, as DNA: TGTGCCTGTGATTTTCTACTGGGGGATACTCACGATAAACTCATCTTT. Encoded protein: CACDFLLGDTHDKLIF.

This clone occurred a few times. Other DNA sequences in this specimen translate into the identical CDR3. The V and J genes are TRDV2 and TRDJ3; 11 positions match TRDD3. CDR3 length equals 19 residues. Looked up from germline, CDR1 is GEAIGNYY and CDR2 is EKD. J gave up 0 bases and V 1 base, and 4 bases lay outside the gene matches. CDR3 DNA: TGTGCCTGTGACACTCTGGGGGATACCAGCTCCTGGGACACCCGACAGATGTTTTTC. It codes for CACDTLGDTSSWDTRQMFF.

This clone was seen many times. A far larger clone differs by one base, so this is likely a read error. This chain uses TRDV2 with TRDJ3; 9 bases line up with TRDD3. The V gene's germline CDR1 is GEAIGNYY and CDR2 EKD. This CDR3 has 21 amino acids. The CDR3 protein is CACDTAGGYPSTTWDARQMFF. CDR3 nucleotides: TGTGCCTGTGACACAGCAGGGGGATACCCCAGCACCACCTGGGACGCCCGACAGATGTTTTTC.

In regard to this clone: The protein TCRdb lists belongs to a much larger clone and differs from this DNA's translation at residue 11, which points to a read error; the protein shown is made from the DNA. The gene calls are TRDV2 and TRDJ3; 12 bases are a match to TRDD3. The CDR3 contains 18 residues. Germline V gene lookup returns CDR1 GEAIGNYY and CDR2 EKD. Here the CDR3 reads CACDSTGGYSRDTRQMFF. For the CDR3, the DNA is TGTGCCTGTGACAGTACTGGGGGATACTCCCGGGACACCCGACAGATGTTTTTC.

A few counts support this clone. Only one base separates this from a far larger clonotype, so it likely reflects a read error. V usage is TRDV2 and J usage is TRDJ1; 8 nucleotides align to TRDD3. The J call may not be correct, given that the DNA end is closer to TRDJ2. The CDR3 sequence is 19 residues long. Per germline, CDR1 GEAIGNYY and CDR2 EKD. The CDR3 DNA is TGTGCCTATGACACCGTACTCTGGGGGACCGAAAATAGGACAGCACAACTCTTCTTT. It specifies CAYDTVLWGTENRTAQLFF.

This clone appeared a few times. The DNA for the CDR3 is TGTGCCTGCTTCGTACTGGGGGATACGCGGGACACCGATAAACTCATCTTT. Translated, it gives CACFVLGDTRDTDKLIF. The V call is TRDV2, the J call TRDJ1; 13 bases are shared with TRDD3. Germline V gene data show CDR1 as GEAIGNYY and CDR2 as EKD. This CDR3 comprises 17 residues. The J segment lost 0 bases and the V segment lost 7 bases, leaving 10 bases of the junction unmatched.

This clone has just a few counts. This DNA's translation differs at residue 13 from TCRdb's protein, which comes from a much larger clone; a read error is likely, and the protein shown is translated from the DNA. The rearrangement joins TRDV2 to TRDJ1; 10 bases are a match to TRDD3. The CDR3 has 18 amino acids. Germline CDR1 and CDR2: GEAIGNYY and EKD. Unmatched junction bases numbered 13, after V lost 1 base and J lost 3 bases. The CDR3 loop reads CACDTVTGGSPYADKLIF. The CDR3 nucleotides are TGTGCCTGTGACACGGTCACTGGGGGATCCCCGTACGCCGATAAACTCATCTTT.

This clone was recorded a few times. This chain uses TRDV2 with TRDJ3; tentative D call: TRDD3 (6 bases). The CDR3 is made up of 20 amino acids. Trimming stripped 1 base from V and 0 bases from J, with 18 bases between. CDR1 GEAIGNYY and CDR2 EKD come from the germline V gene. The CDR3 region is CACDTVYGGYSSWDTRQMFF. The DNA for the CDR3 is TGTGCCTGTGACACGGTCTATGGGGGCTATAGCTCCTGGGACACCCGACAGATGTTTTTC.

This clone was recorded many times. A far bigger clonotype differs at one base, so this is likely a read error. Other nucleotide sequences from this sample produce the same CDR3. CDR3 amino acids: CACDTWGIDKLIF. The CDR3 DNA reads TGTGCCTGTGACACTTGGGGGATCGACAAGCTCATCTTT. The chain employs TRDV2 and TRDJ1; 8 bases map to TRDD3. The CDR3 covers 13 residues. Germline V gene sequence: CDR1 GEAIGNYY, CDR2 EKD. V shed 1 base, J shed 11 bases, and the junction held 8 bases outside the gene matches.

The table lists this clone with a few counts. The amino acid sequence in TCRdb belongs to a much larger clone and departs from this DNA's translation at residue 13, likely a sequencing read error; the sequence shown is translated from the DNA. This chain links TRDV2 with TRDJ1; 7 positions match TRDD3. CDR1 and CDR2 (germline): GEAIGNYY, EKD. This CDR3 is 17 amino acids long. CDR3 DNA sequence: TGTGCCTGTGACACCCTCGGGGATAGGGACTACACCGAAAAACTCATCTTT. Its protein product is CACDTLGDRDYTEKLIF.